Presented here are 10 T cell receptor beta chains from one specimen sequenced in a study of OX40 agonist ivuxolimab in advanced cancers. This table comes from immunoSEQ multiplex PCR, and its TCRdb copy is limited to in-frame clones, with some not included. In the table there are about 31,000 clones, 86% of which are singletons. The material sequenced was CD4+ or CD8+ T cells sorted from blood, taken in a trial of the OX40 agonist ivuxolimab. These TCRs come from an adult with an advanced solid tumor such as melanoma, head and neck, liver or kidney cancer.

The rearrangement uses TRBV7-2 and TRBJ2-7, with TRBD1 as a possible D gene (5 bases). CDR1 is SGHTA, CDR2 FQGNSA, per germline. The V end was cut by 0 bases, the J end by 2 bases, with 23 bases between. The CDR3 length is 19 residues. This chain's CDR3 is CASSLAPRWGRAKTYEQYF. CDR3 DNA: TGTGCCAGCAGCTTAGCACCCCGTTGGGGCAGGGCTAAAACCTACGAGCAGTACTTC.

V and J are TRBV28 and TRBJ1-4; perhaps TRBD1 as D (6 bases). The germline V gene has CDR1 MDHEN and CDR2 SYDVKM. The CDR3 has 15 residues. Trimming cost V 8 bases and J 6 bases, with 19 bases left between them. As DNA, the CDR3 is TGTGCCAGCCACCGAGGGGGGGGATATGATGAAAAACTGTTTTTT. The encoded protein is CASHRGGGYDEKLFF.

In this sample, this clone turned up once. This sequence joins TRBV27 and TRBJ1-1; TRBD1 aligns across 7 bases. This CDR3 is 15 amino acids long. With 3 bases clipped from V and 0 bases from J, the junction kept 4 bases outside the gene matches. Germline CDR1 is MNHEY and CDR2 is SMNVEV (reference sequence). CDR3 loop: CASSLGQLMNTEAFF. The CDR3 bases are TGTGCCAGCAGTTTGGGACAGCTGATGAACACTGAAGCTTTCTTT.

This sequence joins TRBV4-1 and TRBJ2-4, with D possibly TRBD1 on 6 matching bases. The CDR3 consists of 14 residues. Between the trimmed V and J ends, which lost 1 base and 14 bases, there was a span of 18 bases. Germline CDR1 and CDR2: MGHRA and YSYEKL. In DNA form, the CDR3 reads TGCGCCAGCAGCCAAGTACACAGTAGCAAGGGGGAGTACTTC. Encoded protein: CASSQVHSSKGEYF.

The sample holds a few counts of this clone. The chain uses TRBV6-5 and TRBJ1-1; no clear D. The germline gives CDR1 MNHEY, CDR2 SVGAGI. The CDR3 runs 12 residues. Trimming shortened V by 8 bases and J by 0 bases, and 7 bases separated the two germline ends. CDR3: CASGEVNTEAFF. DNA of the CDR3: TGTGCCAGCGGCGAGGTGAACACTGAAGCTTTCTTT.

The chain links TRBV7-9 to TRBJ2-7; D possibly uses TRBD1 or TRBD2 (7 bases each). The CDR3 is made up of 15 amino acids. Per germline, CDR1 SEHNR and CDR2 FQNEAQ (reference sequence). Trimming pared 6 bases from V and 6 bases from J, leaving 21 bases between. The CDR3, as DNA: TGTGCCAGCAGTGAAGGGGAGGGGGCCCCCTCCGAGCAGTACTTC. It codes for CASSEGEGAPSEQYF.

To note about this clone: One base away lies a much larger clone, so this may be a sequencing read error. The chain is built from TRBV25-1 and TRBJ1-1, with 10 bases matching TRBD1. This CDR3 spans 17 amino acids. Losses at the gene ends were 2 bases for V and 2 bases for J; bases not matched to a gene: 8. Germline CDR1 reads MGHDK; CDR2 reads SYGVNS. CDR3 protein: CASSERGTGAVNTEAFF. CDR3 in DNA: TGTGCCAGCAGTGAACGGGGGACAGGGGCCGTAAACACTGAAGCTTTCTTT.

This clone occurred once. This rearrangement joins TRBV21-1 to TRBJ2-5; the table's D call of TRBD2 was not tested on the DNA. TRBV21-1 is flagged as a pseudogene. This CDR3 has 13 amino acids. CDR3 DNA: TGTGCCAGCCCAACTAGCTCCAAAGAGACCCAGTACTTC. This encodes CASPTSSKETQYF.

This chain uses TRBV27 with TRBJ2-3; no reliable D call. CDR3 length: 12 amino acids. V lost 4 bases and J lost 6, with 8 bases in between. The germline gives CDR1 MNHEY, CDR2 SMNVEV (reference sequence). Here the CDR3 reads CASSSHLDTQYF. In DNA form, the CDR3 reads TGTGCCAGCAGTTCGCACCTGGATACGCAGTATTTT.

On this clone: At one end, the junction sequence differs from germline, possibly due to a read error. The chain employs TRBV6-1 and TRBJ2-1; possible D gene TRBD2, 5 bases. This CDR3 spans 13 amino acids. The V gene's germline CDR1 is MNHNS and CDR2 SASEGT. CDR3 residues: CASSEDSHNEQFF. CDR3 nucleotides: TGTGCCAGCAGTGAGGACTCCCACAATGAGCAGTTCTTC.